These 31 T cell receptor beta chains were all obtained from the same sample, sequenced in a study of PD-1 blockade in classical Hodgkin lymphoma. This table comes from immunoSEQ multiplex PCR, and its TCRdb copy is limited to in-frame clones, with some not included. The sample lists some 96,000 clones, 80% to 85% occurring once. Each of the patients experienced relapse following autologous stem cell transplantation, and their brentuximab vedotin exposure differed. The sample in question was peripheral blood mononuclear cells (PBMCs), obtained at baseline. The source is a human donor with classical Hodgkin lymphoma.

Only one count was recorded for this clone. The chain links TRBV5-1 to TRBJ2-7, with D perhaps being TRBD1 or TRBD2 (5 bases each). The ends were cut back, 4 bases at V and 3 bases at J, with 14 bases in the middle. The CDR3 extends over 14 amino acids. Germline V gene sequence: CDR1 SGHRS, CDR2 YFSETQ. CDR3 sequence (DNA): TGCGCCAGCAGCCCCCGGGAAGGGGTCTACGAGCAGTACTTC. Its protein is CASSPREGVYEQYF.

This chain links TRBV5-1 with TRBJ2-7; 8 positions match TRBD2. This CDR3 comprises 17 residues. Losses at the gene ends were 3 bases for V and 4 bases for J; bases not matched to a gene: 15. From germline, CDR1 is SGHRS and CDR2 YFSETQ. CDR3 protein: CASSSYLLAEEGYEQYF. The CDR3 region has the DNA TGCGCCAGCAGCTCTTACCTACTAGCGGAGGAGGGGTACGAGCAGTACTTC.

This chain joins TRBV7-2 and TRBJ1-2; unclear D gene. CDR1 and CDR2 (germline): SGHTA, FQGNSA. The CDR3 covers 15 residues. Trimming cost V 0 bases and J 0 bases, with 8 bases left between them. CDR3 protein: CASSLALGSNYGYTF. CDR3 nucleotide sequence: TGTGCCAGCAGCTTAGCGCTGGGATCTAACTATGGCTACACCTTC.

This rearrangement joins TRBV30 to TRBJ1-3; D is uncertain. The V and J ends lost 0 bases and 0 bases respectively, with 9 bases between them. Germline V CDR1 and CDR2: GTSNPN, SVGIG (reference sequence). The CDR3 loop spans 15 amino acids. CDR3 in DNA: TGTGCCTGGAGTGTAAAGCCCGCCTCTGGAAACACCATATATTTT. Translating it yields CAWSVKPASGNTIYF.

The chain combines TRBV21-1 with TRBJ1-1; the DNA was not used to check the table's D call, TRBD1. TRBV21-1 is assigned pseudogene status. The CDR3 consists of 15 residues. CDR3 bases: TGTGCCAGCAGCAAAGGGAGGAACAGGGGGGAACTAGCTTTCTTT. Translated, it gives CASSKGRNRGELAFF.

In its sample, this clone was seen once. V gene TRBV7-9 combines with J gene TRBJ2-7; TRBD1 agrees at 8 bases. The junction had 6 bases not matched to a gene; V was cut back by 7 bases and J by 1 base. The CDR3 loop spans 14 amino acids. Germline V lookup: CDR1 SEHNR, CDR2 FQNEAQ (reference sequence). CDR3 coding DNA: TGTGCCAGCACAACTGACAGGGGATCCTACGAGCAGTACTTC. Translating it yields CASTTDRGSYEQYF. The full variable domain, rest sourced from reference TRBV7-9 and TRBJ2-7, is DTGVSQNPRHKITKRGQNVTFRCDPISEHNRLYWYRQTLGQGPEFLTYFQNEAQLEKSRLLSDRFSAERPKGSFSTLEIQRTEQGDSAMYLCASTTDRGSYEQYFGPGTRLTVT.

The CDR3 DNA sequence: TGTGCCAGTAGTATTAGGGGGGGTGAGCAGTTCTTC. Its protein product is CASSIRGGEQFF. The V gene is TRBV19, the J gene TRBJ2-1, with D possibly TRBD2 on 7 matching bases. CDR1 and CDR2 from the germline V gene are LNHDA and SQIVND (reference sequence). This CDR3 region has 12 residues. Trimming removed 3 bases at V and 9 bases at J, with 9 bases between.

The chain links TRBV21-1 to TRBJ1-6; TRBD1 was called by the table and not checked on the DNA. TRBV21-1 constitutes a pseudogene. This CDR3 has 16 residues. As DNA, the CDR3 is TGTGCCAGCAGCAAAGCGCGCCGACAGGGCCGTTCACCCCTCCACTTT. It codes for CASSKARRQGRSPLHF.

The CDR3 protein is CAISDPPVEQFF. The CDR3 coding sequence is TGTGCCATCAGTGACCCCCCGGTGGAGCAGTTCTTC. The rearrangement links TRBV10-3 to TRBJ2-1, with unresolved D. From germline, CDR1 is ENHRY and CDR2 SYGVKD. V was clipped by 3 bases and J by 10 bases, with 10 bases between them. CDR3 length: 12 amino acids.

The CDR3, as DNA: TGTGCCAGCAGCTTGGGTGTAGGGAGCTCCTACGAGCAGTACTTC. It yields the protein CASSLGVGSSYEQYF. The chain recombines TRBV5-5 with TRBJ2-7; a weak D match, TRBD2 (5 bases). Trimming stripped 0 bases from V and 0 bases from J, with 10 bases between. CDR3 length: 15 residues. Germline-derived CDR1 and CDR2 are SGHKS and YYEKEE (reference sequence).

This chain links TRBV6-6 with TRBJ1-2; 9 bases map to TRBD1. The CDR3 consists of 15 residues. V lost 8 bases and J lost 4; bases outside the gene matches: 11. From germline, CDR1 is MNHNY and CDR2 SVGAGI (reference sequence). CDR3 nucleotides: TGTGCCAGCGCTCCGGGACAGGGTGGTACCTATGGCTACACCTTC. This gives the protein CASAPGQGGTYGYTF.

The chain combines TRBV2 with TRBJ2-7, with TRBD2 matching 8 bases. CDR1 and CDR2 (germline): SNHLY, FYNNEI. The CDR3 has 14 amino acids. The trim removed 7 bases at V and 3 bases at J, leaving 8 bases unmatched. CDR3: CASKHGRGGYEQYF. CDR3 in DNA: TGTGCCAGCAAGCACGGGAGGGGGGGCTACGAGCAGTACTTC.

This clone was counted between two and nine times. V gene TRBV2 combines with J gene TRBJ2-7, with 7 bases aligning to TRBD1. The CDR3 length is 15 residues. The V segment lost 3 bases and the J segment 4 bases; nucleotides outside the gene matches: 9. Germline assignment: CDR1 SNHLY and CDR2 FYNNEI. CDR3 amino acids: CASSEPPTTGYEQYF. The CDR3, as DNA: TGTGCCAGCAGTGAGCCCCCTACGACAGGGTACGAGCAGTACTTC.

V is TRBV5-1 and J is TRBJ2-7; the D gene could be TRBD1 or TRBD2 (5 bases each). The germline V and J ends were trimmed by 3 bases and 3 bases, with 10 bases remaining between them. The CDR3 loop spans 13 amino acids. Germline lookup yields CDR1 SGHRS and CDR2 YFSETQ. This chain's CDR3 is CASSWDRHYEQYF. The CDR3, as DNA: TGCGCCAGCAGCTGGGACCGACACTACGAGCAGTACTTC.

The chain has TRBV11-2 and TRBJ2-3, with D uncertain. Trimming stripped 5 bases from V and 2 bases from J, with 14 bases between. The CDR3 extends over 15 amino acids. Germline assignment: CDR1 SGHAT and CDR2 FQNNGV. CDR3 protein: CASSPDGSATDTQYF. The DNA for the CDR3 is TGTGCCAGCAGCCCGGACGGCTCAGCCACAGATACGCAGTATTTT.

As regards this clone: A read error is possible here, since a much larger clone lies one base away. CDR3 in DNA: TGTGCCAGCAGCCGCAACACTGAAGCTTTCTTT. The encoded protein is CASSRNTEAFF. The rearrangement links TRBV28 to TRBJ1-1; D is unresolved. Trimming left V 6 bases short and J 2 bases short, with 4 bases between. Germline V gene lookup returns CDR1 MDHEN and CDR2 SYDVKM. This CDR3 spans 11 amino acids. The variable domain in full, with the rest retrieved from reference TRBV28 and TRBJ1-1, is DVKVTQSSRYLVKRTGEKVFLECVQDMDHENMFWYRQDPGLGLRLIYFSYDVKMKEKGDIPEGYSVSREKKERFSLILESASTNQTSMYLCASSRNTEAFFGQGTRLTVV.

The DNA for the CDR3 is TGCGCCAGCAGCTTGGGCTCCCAGAACTATGGCTACACCTTC. Translating gives CASSLGSQNYGYTF. The genes are TRBV5-1 and TRBJ1-2, with unresolved D. Germline assignment: CDR1 SGHRS and CDR2 YFSETQ. There are 14 residues in the CDR3. V lost 0 bases, J lost 2 bases, and 8 bases lay in between.

The chain is built from TRBV6-1 and TRBJ2-1; 11 bases fit TRBD2. The CDR3 has 15 residues. V gave up 5 bases and J gave up 7 bases; unmatched junction bases: 7. Germline V CDR1 and CDR2: MNHNS, SASEGT. For the CDR3, the DNA is TGTGCCAGCAGTCGTGCGACTAGCGGGGCTAATGAGCAGTTCTTC. Protein sequence: CASSRATSGANEQFF.

The gene calls are TRBV5-8 and TRBJ2-1; 10 nucleotides agree with TRBD1. The CDR3 runs 15 residues. Germline trimming cut 1 base from V and 7 bases from J; bases unmatched to any gene: 5. Germline V gene sequence: CDR1 SGHTS, CDR2 YDEGEE. CDR3 loop: CASSLRQGAFNEQFF. In DNA, the CDR3 is TGTGCCAGCAGCTTGAGACAGGGGGCGTTTAATGAGCAGTTCTTC. The variable domain in full, completed from reference TRBV5-8 and TRBJ2-1, reads EAGVTQSPTHLIKTRGQQATLRCSPISGHTSVYWYQQALGLGLQFLLWYDEGEERNRGNFPPRFSGRQFPNYSSELNVNALELEDSALYLCASSLRQGAFNEQFFGPGTRLTVL.

This clone was picked up many times. This chain links TRBV28 with TRBJ2-7; 8 positions match TRBD2. Germline assignment: CDR1 MDHEN and CDR2 SYDVKM. The CDR3 contains 14 residues. The junction had 10 bases not matched to a gene; V was cut back by 6 bases and J by 6 bases. The CDR3 region has the DNA TGTGCCAGCAGCACCCCGGGACTAGGTGTCGAGCAGTACTTC. This encodes CASSTPGLGVEQYF.

The chain recombines TRBV6-1 with TRBJ1-1; the D gene is possibly TRBD1 (6 bases). V was pared by 2 bases and J by 1 base, with 11 bases between. This CDR3 spans 15 amino acids. The V gene's germline CDR1 is MNHNS and CDR2 SASEGT. The CDR3 here is CASSEQGRTNTEAFF. CDR3 bases: TGTGCCAGCAGTGAACAGGGGAGAACGAACACTGAAGCTTTCTTT.

The chain couples TRBV7-9 to TRBJ2-7; D gene uncertain. CDR1 is SEHNR and CDR2 is FQNEAQ in the germline V gene (reference sequence). The CDR3 is 12 residues long. V was cut by 1 base and J by 4 bases, with 5 bases left in between. CDR3 DNA: TGTGCCAGCAGCTTAGGGTGGTACGAGCAGTACTTC. Its translation: CASSLGWYEQYF.

The chain employs TRBV5-1 and TRBJ2-5; D is undetermined. The length of the CDR3 is 13 residues. Germline V lookup: CDR1 SGHRS, CDR2 YFSETQ. V shed 6 bases and J shed 0 bases, with 9 bases lying between them. The CDR3 is CASNQGNQETQYF. CDR3 sequence (DNA): TGCGCCAGCAATCAAGGTAACCAAGAGACCCAGTACTTC.

A single count supports this clone. This rearrangement joins TRBV19 to TRBJ2-6; the D call may be TRBD1 or TRBD2 (5 bases each). The CDR3 loop spans 18 amino acids. CDR1 and CDR2 from the germline V gene are LNHDA and SQIVND (reference sequence). Trimming took off 5 bases at V and 2 bases at J, with 19 bases between the two ends. CDR3 sequence: CASSASWGMGAGANVLTF. CDR3 nucleotides: TGTGCCAGTAGTGCCAGTTGGGGGATGGGCGCTGGGGCCAACGTCCTGACTTTC.

The J gene is TRBJ1-5, the V gene TRBV5-1; D gene ambiguous. Germline assignment: CDR1 SGHRS and CDR2 YFSETQ. V gave up 0 bases and J gave up 4 bases, with 5 bases separating them. This CDR3 contains 13 residues. CDR3 DNA: TGCGCCAGCAGCTTGGATGGAAATCAGCCCCAGCATTTT. Translating it yields CASSLDGNQPQHF. Filled out from reference TRBV5-1 and TRBJ1-5, the complete variable domain reads KAGVTQTPRYLIKTRGQQVTLSCSPISGHRSVSWYQQTPGQGLQFLFEYFSETQRNKGNFPGRFSGRQFSNSRSEMNVSTLELGDSALYLCASSLDGNQPQHFGDGTRLSIL.

The rearrangement uses TRBV5-1 and TRBJ2-6, with D hard to call. Trimming cost V 6 bases and J 0 bases, with 7 bases left between them. The V gene's germline CDR1 is SGHRS and CDR2 YFSETQ. The CDR3 length is 14 residues. The CDR3 DNA sequence: TGCGCCAGCACGGCCTACTCTGGGGCCAACGTCCTGACTTTC. Translating gives CASTAYSGANVLTF.

V and J are TRBV2 and TRBJ2-1; the D gene could be TRBD1 or TRBD2 (7 bases each). Germline V gives CDR1 SNHLY, CDR2 FYNNEI. The CDR3 is 14 residues long. Trimming took off 10 bases at V and 7 bases at J, with 20 bases between the two ends. The CDR3 spells CATLEWEGANEQFF. The CDR3, as DNA: TGTGCCACCCTAGAGTGGGAGGGGGCGAATGAGCAGTTCTTC.

The gene calls are TRBV6-1 and TRBJ1-2, with a weak D call TRBD1 (5 bases). Germline values: CDR1 MNHNS, CDR2 SASEGT. Trimming took off 2 bases at V and 4 bases at J, with 11 bases between the two ends. The length of the CDR3 is 14 residues. The CDR3 DNA is TGTGCCAGCAGTGAACAGGGTTCCCGCTATGGCTACACCTTC. Translation gives CASSEQGSRYGYTF.

A remark on this clone: Different DNA sequences within this sample yield the same CDR3. The CDR3 nucleotides are TGTGCCATCAGTGAGTCGGGGACTGAAGCTTTCTTT. Translating gives CAISESGTEAFF. This chain joins TRBV10-3 and TRBJ1-1; D gene ambiguous. The V end lost 0 bases, the J end lost 5 bases, and 4 bases lay between the germline ends. CDR1 and CDR2 from the germline V gene are ENHRY and SYGVKD. CDR3 length: 12 amino acids.

The V gene is TRBV28, the J gene TRBJ2-7, with D possibly being TRBD2 (6 bases). CDR3 length: 16 residues. V gave up 10 bases and J gave up 0 bases, with 22 bases separating them. The germline CDR1 and CDR2 sequences are MDHEN and SYDVKM. This chain's CDR3 is CATAGTEEASSYEQYF. The CDR3, as DNA: TGTGCCACCGCCGGGACTGAGGAGGCTAGCTCCTACGAGCAGTACTTC. The full variable domain, with the rest looked up from reference TRBV28 and TRBJ2-7, is DVKVTQSSRYLVKRTGEKVFLECVQDMDHENMFWYRQDPGLGLRLIYFSYDVKMKEKGDIPEGYSVSREKKERFSLILESASTNQTSMYLCATAGTEEASSYEQYFGPGTRLTVT.

This rearrangement joins TRBV11-2 to TRBJ2-6; D remains unclear. V was trimmed by 1 base and J by 2 bases, leaving 9 bases between them. The germline gives CDR1 SGHAT, CDR2 FQNNGV. This CDR3 region has 16 residues. The CDR3: CASSLVLGTGANVLTF. CDR3 nucleotide sequence: TGTGCCAGCAGCTTAGTATTGGGAACTGGGGCCAACGTCCTGACTTTC.